Listed below are T cell receptor beta chains from one sample, sequenced in a study of CD8 T cells in Susac syndrome. Each CDR3 protein gets one entry after TCRdb re-called the immunoSEQ multiplex PCR reads with MiXCR. The table includes 150,000 to 160,000 distinct CDR3 sequences, around 95% detected once. The sample consisted of CD8+ T cells from PBMCs. All receptors come from a human donor with multiple sclerosis. Each CDR3 is given with its conserved first and last residue. The D gene is left open where the match is weak. Some rows have no size entry. The others give once, few or many, or a class for an expanded clone.

V: TRBV6-2/TRBV6-3
length: 16
D: TRBD1
size: .
J: TRBJ1-6
CDR3: CASSPSGTGANSPLHF
DNA: TGTGCCAGCAGTCCTTCCGGGACAGGGGCTAATTCACCCCTCCACTTT

V: TRBV30
length: 12
D: .
size: .
J: TRBJ2-7
CDR3: CACLRGSHEQYF
DNA: TGTGCCTGTCTGAGGGGTTCCCACGAGCAGTACTTC

V: TRBV29-1
length: 13
D: .
size: .
J: TRBJ1-1
CDR3: CSVAEGLRTEAFF
DNA: TGCAGCGTTGCAGAGGGGTTGAGGACTGAAGCTTTCTTT

V: TRBV27
length: 15
D: TRBD1
size: once
J: TRBJ1-1
CDR3: CASSLGPPGGPEAFF
DNA: TGTGCCAGCAGTTTAGGCCCCCCAGGGGGCCCTGAAGCTTTCTTT

V: TRBV15
length: 15
D: TRBD1
size: .
J: TRBJ2-2
CDR3: CATSRDRGLGGELFF
DNA: TGTGCCACCAGCAGAGACAGGGGGCTTGGCGGGGAGCTGTTTTTT

V: TRBV5-1
length: 12
D: .
size: .
J: TRBJ1-2
CDR3: CASSLGFHENTF
DNA: TGCGCCAGCAGCTTGGGCTTCCATGAGAACACCTTC

V: TRBV7-9
length: 14
D: .
size: .
J: TRBJ2-7
CDR3: CASSRIGVGREQYF
DNA: TGTGCCAGCAGCCGGATCGGTGTGGGTAGGGAGCAGTACTTC

V: TRBV27
length: 15
D: .
size: .
J: TRBJ2-3
CDR3: CASSVLQVGTDTQYF
DNA: TGTGCCAGCTCGGTCTTACAGGTTGGCACAGATACGCAGTATTTT

V: TRBV29-1
length: 14
D: .
size: .
J: TRBJ2-7
CDR3: CSVGARSLSYEQYF
DNA: TGCAGCGTTGGCGCCCGATCCCTCTCCTACGAGCAGTACTTC

V: TRBV7-9
length: 15
D: .
size: once
J: TRBJ2-7
CDR3: CASSLAQGINYEQYF
DNA: TGTGCCAGCAGCTTAGCGCAGGGGATAAACTACGAGCAGTACTTC

V: TRBV30
length: 12
D: .
size: .
J: TRBJ2-7
CDR3: CASTGNRYEQYF
DNA: TGTGCCAGTACTGGGAATCGGTACGAGCAGTACTTC

V: TRBV30
length: 16
D: .
size: .
J: TRBJ2-7
CDR3: CAWSVSGTYISYEQYF
DNA: TGTGCCTGGAGTGTATCGGGGACTTACATCTCCTACGAGCAGTACTTC

V: TRBV4-3
length: 15
D: .
size: .
J: TRBJ2-2
CDR3: CASSQDSGFTGELFF
DNA: TGCGCCAGCAGCCAAGATAGCGGATTCACCGGGGAGCTGTTTTTT

V: TRBV9
length: 14
D: .
size: .
J: TRBJ2-7
CDR3: CASSGTSSGVEQYF
DNA: TGTGCCAGCAGCGGCACGAGTTCGGGTGTCGAGCAGTACTTC

V: TRBV25-1
length: 13
D: .
size: .
J: TRBJ2-7
CDR3: CASSEGINYEQYF
DNA: TGTGCCAGCAGTGAAGGCATCAACTACGAGCAGTACTTC

V: TRBV3-1
length: 13
D: TRBD1
size: .
J: TRBJ1-1
CDR3: CASSLGTATEAFF
DNA: TGTGCCAGCAGCCTAGGGACAGCTACTGAAGCTTTCTTT

V: TRBV30
length: 16
D: .
size: .
J: TRBJ2-7
CDR3: CAWSVRNSIFPYEQYF
DNA: TGTGCCTGGAGTGTACGGAACAGCATATTCCCCTACGAGCAGTACTTC

V: TRBV7-2
length: 15
D: .
size: .
J: TRBJ2-1
CDR3: CASSWTGTLPPQQFF
DNA: TGTGCCAGCAGCTGGACCGGGACCCTACCCCCCCAGCAGTTCTTC

V: TRBV2
length: 13
D: .
size: .
J: TRBJ1-2
CDR3: CASSLYKFYGYTF
DNA: TGTGCCAGCAGTTTATATAAGTTCTATGGCTACACCTTC

V: TRBV7-2
length: 15
D: TRBD2
size: .
J: TRBJ2-5
CDR3: CASSPTRGTIETQYF
DNA: TGTGCCAGCAGCCCAACCCGGGGGACTATTGAGACCCAGTACTTC

V: TRBV13
length: 11
D: .
size: .
J: TRBJ2-7
CDR3: CASSGGHEQYF
DNA: TGTGCCAGCAGCGGGGGCCACGAGCAGTACTTC

V: TRBV20-1
length: 13
D: .
size: .
J: TRBJ1-2
CDR3: CSARTALNYGYTF
DNA: TGCAGTGCTAGGACAGCGTTAAACTATGGCTACACCTTC

V: TRBV7-9
length: 10
D: .
size: once
J: TRBJ2-2
CDR3: CASTWEELFF
DNA: TGTGCCAGCACCTGGGAGGAGCTGTTTTTT